This entry lists 9 T cell receptor beta chains sequenced from one sample in a study of blood T cell repertoires in COVID-19 (dated by TCRdb to 2019 to 2021). Libraries were constructed by the immunoSEQ multiplex PCR assay. The table comes from immuneACCESS by way of TCRdb, which keeps in-frame sequences with V and J called. Part of the clones is missing from these tables; in studies checked, under half for an unresolved V gene and the rest for unknown reasons. In this sample the table shows some 300,000 clones, 90% of which occur a single time. Around 0.93% of the sample is taken by the ten largest. The source material was peripheral blood. Source of these receptors: a woman aged 40 to 50 with COVID-19, enrolled during active disease.

This clone was counted ten times or more. The V and J genes are TRBV27 and TRBJ2-5, with D possibly TRBD2 on 5 matching bases. The CDR3 is 14 residues long. The V gene's germline CDR1 is MNHEY and CDR2 SMNVEV (reference sequence). V gave up 6 bases and J gave up 5 bases, with 16 bases separating them. Here the CDR3 reads CASRDRGGPETQYF. CDR3 nucleotide sequence: TGTGCCAGCAGGGACCGAGGAGGCCCGGAGACCCAGTACTTC.

V usage is TRBV2 and J usage is TRBJ1-3; perhaps TRBD1 as D (6 bases). Trimming removed 8 bases at V and 1 base at J, with 15 bases between. Germline V gene sequence: CDR1 SNHLY, CDR2 FYNNEI. The CDR3 loop spans 15 amino acids. The chain's CDR3 is CASLTGIGSGNTIYF. For the CDR3, the DNA is TGTGCCAGCCTTACAGGGATCGGGTCTGGAAACACCATATATTTT.

This chain uses TRBV6-4 with TRBJ2-1; perhaps TRBD1 as D (6 bases). This CDR3 spans 13 amino acids. Germline CDR1 and CDR2: MRHNA and SNTAGT. V gave up 4 bases and J gave up 13 bases, with 17 bases separating them. This chain's CDR3 is CASSAERGFSQFF. In DNA, the CDR3 is TGTGCCAGCAGTGCCGAGAGGGGGTTTAGTCAGTTCTTC.

The count of this clone is one. This sequence joins TRBV7-6 and TRBJ2-5, with a tentative D call TRBD2 (5 bases). Trimming cost V 8 bases and J 5 bases, with 24 bases left between them. Germline V lookup: CDR1 SGHVS, CDR2 FNYEAQ. This CDR3 is built from 16 residues. This CDR3 reads CASSLAGSGELETQYF. The CDR3 DNA follows: TGTGCCAGCTCCCTGGCCGGCAGCGGCGAACTGGAGACCCAGTACTTC.

The V gene is TRBV7-2, the J gene TRBJ1-2; 8 nucleotides agree with TRBD1. Per the germline V gene, CDR1 is SGHTA and CDR2 is FQGNSA. Losses at the gene ends were 4 bases for V and 6 bases for J; bases not matched to a gene: 7. CDR3 length equals 14 residues. The CDR3 reads CASSSHRGGDGYTF. In DNA form, the CDR3 reads TGTGCCAGCAGCTCCCACAGGGGGGGGGATGGCTACACCTTC.

The CDR3 region has the DNA TGTGCCAGCAGCGTAGGACAGCAATTAAACATTCAGTACTTC. It codes for CASSVGQQLNIQYF. The chain uses TRBV9 and TRBJ2-4, with D maybe TRBD1 (5 bases). V lost 0 bases to trimming and J lost 6 bases, with 10 bases between them. The CDR3 sequence is 14 residues long. Per the germline V gene, CDR1 is SGDLS and CDR2 is YYNGEE.

This clone was detected a few times. The DNA for the CDR3 is TGTGCCAGCAGTTATTCTTACAGGGGGGATCTGAACACTGAAGCTTTCTTT. Residues: CASSYSYRGDLNTEAFF. The chain links TRBV28 to TRBJ1-1, with 8 positions matching TRBD1. Germline assignment: CDR1 MDHEN and CDR2 SYDVKM. V lost 4 bases to trimming and J lost 0 bases; unmatched junction nucleotides: 10. This CDR3 has 17 amino acids.

The rearrangement links TRBV28 to TRBJ2-7; D is possibly TRBD2 (6 bases). The CDR3 sequence is 14 residues long. Per the germline V gene, CDR1 is MDHEN and CDR2 is SYDVKM. Trimming shortened V by 8 bases and J by 3 bases, and 17 bases separated the two germline ends. The CDR3 nucleotides are TGTGCCAGCCACACTAGCCCCTCTATCTACGAGCAGTACTTC. It is translated as CASHTSPSIYEQYF.

This chain's CDR3 is CASSSRQGATRNSPLHF. CDR3 DNA sequence: TGTGCCAGCTCATCAAGACAGGGCGCGACGAGAAATTCACCCCTCCACTTT. V gene TRBV18 combines with J gene TRBJ1-6; 7 bases line up with TRBD1. V lost 5 bases, J lost 7 bases, and 14 bases stayed unmatched. Germline-derived CDR1 and CDR2 are KGHSH and LQKENI. The CDR3 spans 17 residues.